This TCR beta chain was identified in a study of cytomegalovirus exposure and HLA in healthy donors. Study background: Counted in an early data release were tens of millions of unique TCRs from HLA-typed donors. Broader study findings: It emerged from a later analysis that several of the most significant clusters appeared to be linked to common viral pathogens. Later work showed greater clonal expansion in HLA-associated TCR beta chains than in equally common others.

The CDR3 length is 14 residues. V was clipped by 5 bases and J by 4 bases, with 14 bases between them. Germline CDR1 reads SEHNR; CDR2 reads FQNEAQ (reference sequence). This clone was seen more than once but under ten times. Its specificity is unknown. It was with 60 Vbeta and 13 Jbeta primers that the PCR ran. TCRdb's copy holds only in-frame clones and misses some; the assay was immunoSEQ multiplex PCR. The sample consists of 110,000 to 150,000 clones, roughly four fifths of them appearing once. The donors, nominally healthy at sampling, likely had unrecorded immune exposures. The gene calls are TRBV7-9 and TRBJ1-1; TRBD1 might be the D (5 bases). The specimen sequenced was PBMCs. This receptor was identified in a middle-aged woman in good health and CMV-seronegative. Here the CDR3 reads CASSPVQGFTEAFF. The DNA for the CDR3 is TGTGCCAGCAGCCCTGTTCAGGGTTTCACTGAAGCTTTCTTT.